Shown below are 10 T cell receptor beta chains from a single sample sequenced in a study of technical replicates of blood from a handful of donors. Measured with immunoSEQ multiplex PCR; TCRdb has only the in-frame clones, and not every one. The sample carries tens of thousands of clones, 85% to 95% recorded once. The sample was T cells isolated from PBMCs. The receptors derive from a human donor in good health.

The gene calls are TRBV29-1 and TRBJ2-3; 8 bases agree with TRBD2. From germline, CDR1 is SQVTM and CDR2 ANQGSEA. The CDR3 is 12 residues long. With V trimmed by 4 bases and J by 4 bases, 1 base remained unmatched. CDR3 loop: CSVVSGADTQYF. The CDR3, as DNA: TGCAGCGTTGTTAGCGGGGCAGATACGCAGTATTTT.

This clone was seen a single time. CDR3 in DNA: TGTGCCACCAGCCTGCGGGAGCGGGAACTTTACAATGAGCAGTTCTTC. Translating gives CATSLRERELYNEQFF. The V and J genes are TRBV15 and TRBJ2-1; 7 bases match TRBD2. Trimming cost V 5 bases and J 4 bases; bases outside gene matches: 11. Per the germline V gene, CDR1 is LNHNV and CDR2 is YYDKDF (reference sequence). This CDR3 spans 16 amino acids.

CDR3 loop: CASTYWTGDGYEQYF. As DNA, the CDR3 is TGCGCCAGCACCTACTGGACAGGAGACGGCTACGAGCAGTACTTC. The V call is TRBV10-1, the J call TRBJ2-7, with 7 bases fitting TRBD1. This CDR3 comprises 15 residues. Trimming took 7 bases from V and 3 from J; bases not matched to a gene: 12. CDR1 WNHNN and CDR2 SYGVQD come from the germline V gene (reference sequence).

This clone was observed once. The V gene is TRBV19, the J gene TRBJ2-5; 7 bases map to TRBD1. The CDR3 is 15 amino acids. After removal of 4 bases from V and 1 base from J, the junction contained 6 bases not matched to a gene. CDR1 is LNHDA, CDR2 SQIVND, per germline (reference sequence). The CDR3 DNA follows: TGTGCCAGTAGTAACCCCCGGACAGGCCAAGAGACCCAGTACTTC. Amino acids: CASSNPRTGQETQYF.

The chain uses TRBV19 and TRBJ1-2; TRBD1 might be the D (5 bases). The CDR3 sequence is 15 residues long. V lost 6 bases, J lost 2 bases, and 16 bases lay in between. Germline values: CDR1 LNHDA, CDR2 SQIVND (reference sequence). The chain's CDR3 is CASSLDSLGNYGYTF. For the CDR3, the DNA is TGTGCCAGTAGCCTAGACAGCCTAGGGAACTATGGCTACACCTTC.

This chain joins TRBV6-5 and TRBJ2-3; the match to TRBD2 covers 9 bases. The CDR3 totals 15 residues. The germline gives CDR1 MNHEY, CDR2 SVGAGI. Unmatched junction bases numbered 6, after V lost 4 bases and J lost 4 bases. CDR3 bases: TGTGCCAGCAGTTTGATTAGCGGGAGCGCAGATACGCAGTATTTT. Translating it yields CASSLISGSADTQYF.

In DNA form, the CDR3 reads TGTGCCAGCAGCGTGACAGGGACCTACGAGCAGTACTTC. As protein: CASSVTGTYEQYF. The gene calls are TRBV5-6 and TRBJ2-5; 7 positions agree with TRBD1. The tail of the sequence fits TRBJ2-7 better, so the J call may be wrong. CDR3 length: 13 residues. Looked up from germline, CDR1 is SGHDT and CDR2 is YYEEEE.

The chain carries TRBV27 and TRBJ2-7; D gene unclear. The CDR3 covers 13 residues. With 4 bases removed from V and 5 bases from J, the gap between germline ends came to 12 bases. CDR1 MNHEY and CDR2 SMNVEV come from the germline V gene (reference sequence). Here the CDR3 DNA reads TGTGCCAGCAGTTCCCTTTACAGCAACGAGCAGTACTTC. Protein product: CASSSLYSNEQYF.

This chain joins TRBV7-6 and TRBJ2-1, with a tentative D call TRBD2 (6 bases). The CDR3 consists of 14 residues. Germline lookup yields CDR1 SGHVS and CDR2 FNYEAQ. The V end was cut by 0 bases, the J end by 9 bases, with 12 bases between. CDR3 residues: CASSLAFGGGEQFF. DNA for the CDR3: TGTGCCAGCAGCTTAGCGTTTGGGGGAGGTGAGCAGTTCTTC.

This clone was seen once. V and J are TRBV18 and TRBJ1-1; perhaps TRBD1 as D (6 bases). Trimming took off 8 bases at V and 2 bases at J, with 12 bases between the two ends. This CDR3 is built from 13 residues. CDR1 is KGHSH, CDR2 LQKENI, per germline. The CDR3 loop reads CASRRGGNTEAFF. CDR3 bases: TGTGCCAGCCGGCGGGGGGGCAACACTGAAGCTTTCTTT.